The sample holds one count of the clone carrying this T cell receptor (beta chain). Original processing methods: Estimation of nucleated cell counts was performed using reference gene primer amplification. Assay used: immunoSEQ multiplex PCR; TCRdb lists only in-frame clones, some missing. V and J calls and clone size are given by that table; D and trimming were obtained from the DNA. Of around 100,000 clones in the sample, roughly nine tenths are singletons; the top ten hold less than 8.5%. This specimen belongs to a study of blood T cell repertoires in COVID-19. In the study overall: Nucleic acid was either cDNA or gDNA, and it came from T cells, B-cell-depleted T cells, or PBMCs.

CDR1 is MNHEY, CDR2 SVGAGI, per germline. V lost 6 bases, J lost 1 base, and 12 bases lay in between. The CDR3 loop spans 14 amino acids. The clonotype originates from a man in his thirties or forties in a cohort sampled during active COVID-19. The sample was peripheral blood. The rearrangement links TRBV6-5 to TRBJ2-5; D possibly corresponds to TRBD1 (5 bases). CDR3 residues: CASSRGHFQETQYF. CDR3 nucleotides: TGTGCCAGCAGCCGCGGACACTTCCAAGAGACCCAGTACTTC.